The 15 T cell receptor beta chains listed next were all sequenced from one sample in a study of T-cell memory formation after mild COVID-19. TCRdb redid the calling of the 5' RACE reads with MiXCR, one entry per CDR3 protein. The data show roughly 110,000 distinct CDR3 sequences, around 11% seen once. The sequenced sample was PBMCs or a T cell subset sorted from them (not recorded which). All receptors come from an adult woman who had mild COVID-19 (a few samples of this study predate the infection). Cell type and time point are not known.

The CDR3 reads CASSQRPGMLNTEAFF. The CDR3 DNA reads as TGCGCCAGCAGCCAAAGACCCGGGATGTTGAACACTGAAGCTTTCTTT. The genes are TRBV4-1 and TRBJ1-1; D call uncertain. V lost 2 bases, J lost 0 bases, and 13 bases lay in between. Germline V lookup: CDR1 MGHRA, CDR2 YSYEKL. The CDR3 runs 16 residues.

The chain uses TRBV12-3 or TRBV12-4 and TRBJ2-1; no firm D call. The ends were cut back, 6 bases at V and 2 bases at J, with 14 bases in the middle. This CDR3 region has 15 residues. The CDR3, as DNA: TGTGCCAGCAGCCCTCTAGAGCCAGCCTACAATGAGCAGTTCTTC. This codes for CASSPLEPAYNEQFF.

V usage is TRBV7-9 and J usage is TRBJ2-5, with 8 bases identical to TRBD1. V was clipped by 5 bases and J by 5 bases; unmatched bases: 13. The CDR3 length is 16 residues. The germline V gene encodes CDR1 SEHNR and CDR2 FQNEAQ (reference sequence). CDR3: CASSARTGIQQETQYF. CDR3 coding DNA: TGTGCCAGCAGCGCCAGGACAGGGATACAGCAGGAGACCCAGTACTTC.

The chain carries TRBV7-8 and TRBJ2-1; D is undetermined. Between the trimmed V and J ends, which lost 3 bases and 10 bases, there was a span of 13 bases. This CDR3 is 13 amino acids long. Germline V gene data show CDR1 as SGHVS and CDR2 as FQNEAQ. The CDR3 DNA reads TGTGCCAGCAGCTTTTATAGGGCGGAAGAGCAGTTCTTC. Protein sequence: CASSFYRAEEQFF.

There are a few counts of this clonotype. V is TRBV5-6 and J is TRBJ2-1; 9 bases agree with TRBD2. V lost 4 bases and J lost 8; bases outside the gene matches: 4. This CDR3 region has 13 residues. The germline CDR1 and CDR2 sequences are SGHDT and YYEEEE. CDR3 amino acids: CASSHGTSYEQFF. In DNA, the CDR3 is TGTGCCAGCAGCCACGGGACTAGCTATGAGCAGTTCTTC.

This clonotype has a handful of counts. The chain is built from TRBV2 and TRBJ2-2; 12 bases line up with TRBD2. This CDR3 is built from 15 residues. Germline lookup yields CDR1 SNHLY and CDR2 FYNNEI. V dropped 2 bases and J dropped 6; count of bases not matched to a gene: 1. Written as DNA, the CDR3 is TGTGCCAGCAGTGAACTAGCGGGAGGGCCCGGGGAGCTGTTTTTT. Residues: CASSELAGGPGELFF.

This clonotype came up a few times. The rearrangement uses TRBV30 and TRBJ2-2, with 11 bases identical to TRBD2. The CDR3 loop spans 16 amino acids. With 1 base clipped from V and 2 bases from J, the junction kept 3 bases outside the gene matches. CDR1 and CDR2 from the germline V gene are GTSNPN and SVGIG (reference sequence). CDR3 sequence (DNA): TGTGCCTGGAGTGCTGGGACTAGCGGAAACACCGGGGAGCTGTTTTTT. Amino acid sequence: CAWSAGTSGNTGELFF.

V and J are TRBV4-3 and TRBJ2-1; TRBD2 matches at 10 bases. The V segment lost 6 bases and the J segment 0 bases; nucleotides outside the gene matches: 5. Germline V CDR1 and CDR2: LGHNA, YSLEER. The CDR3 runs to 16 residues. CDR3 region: CASRQIAGGSYNEQFF. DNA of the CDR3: TGCGCCAGCAGACAAATAGCGGGAGGCTCCTACAATGAGCAGTTCTTC.

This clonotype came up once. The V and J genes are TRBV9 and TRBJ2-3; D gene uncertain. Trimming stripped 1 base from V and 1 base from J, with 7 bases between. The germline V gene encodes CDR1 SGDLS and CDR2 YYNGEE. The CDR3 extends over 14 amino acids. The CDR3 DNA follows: TGTGCCAGCAGCGTACCAGACGGCACAGATACGCAGTATTTT. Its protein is CASSVPDGTDTQYF.

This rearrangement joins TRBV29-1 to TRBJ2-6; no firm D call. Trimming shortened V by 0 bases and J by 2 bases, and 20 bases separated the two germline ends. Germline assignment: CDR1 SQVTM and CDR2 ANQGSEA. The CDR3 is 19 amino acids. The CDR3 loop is CSVEDHGPSLGTGANVLTF. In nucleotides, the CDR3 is TGCAGCGTTGAAGACCACGGGCCGAGCCTGGGGACTGGGGCCAACGTCCTGACTTTC. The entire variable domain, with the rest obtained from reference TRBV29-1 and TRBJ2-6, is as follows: SAVISQKPSRDICQRGTSLTIQCQVDSQVTMMFWYRQQPGQSLTLIATANQGSEATYESGFVIDKFPISRPNLTFSTLTVSNMSPEDSSIYLCSVEDHGPSLGTGANVLTFGAGSRLTVL.

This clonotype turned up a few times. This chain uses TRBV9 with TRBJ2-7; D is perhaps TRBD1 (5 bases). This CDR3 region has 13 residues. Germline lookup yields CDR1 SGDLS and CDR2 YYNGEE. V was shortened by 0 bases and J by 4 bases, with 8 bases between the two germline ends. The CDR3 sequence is CASSVGGPYEQYF. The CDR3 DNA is TGTGCCAGCAGCGTAGGGGGCCCATACGAGCAGTACTTC. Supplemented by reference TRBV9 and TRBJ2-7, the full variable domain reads DSGVTQTPKHLITATGQRVTLRCSPRSGDLSVYWYQQSLDQGLQFLIQYYNGEERAKGNILERFSAQQFPDLHSELNLSSLELGDSALYFCASSVGGPYEQYFGPGTRLTVT.

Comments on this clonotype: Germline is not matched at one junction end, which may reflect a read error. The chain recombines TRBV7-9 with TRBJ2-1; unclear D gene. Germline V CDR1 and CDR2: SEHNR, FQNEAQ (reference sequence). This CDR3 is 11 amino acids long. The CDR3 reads CASRFQNERFF. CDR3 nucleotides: TGTGCCAGCAGATTTCAAAATGAGCGGTTCTTC.

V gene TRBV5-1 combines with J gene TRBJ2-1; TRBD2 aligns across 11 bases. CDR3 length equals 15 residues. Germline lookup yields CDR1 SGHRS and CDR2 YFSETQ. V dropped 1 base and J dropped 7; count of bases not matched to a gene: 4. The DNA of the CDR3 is TGCGCCAGCAGCTTGCCCCTAGCGGGAGGAAATGAGCAGTTCTTC. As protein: CASSLPLAGGNEQFF.

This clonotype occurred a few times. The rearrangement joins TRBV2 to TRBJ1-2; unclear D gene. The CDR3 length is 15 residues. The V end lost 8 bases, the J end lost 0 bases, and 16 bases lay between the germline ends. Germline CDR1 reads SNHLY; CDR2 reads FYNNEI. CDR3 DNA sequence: TGTGCCAGCGGCCTTCCAGGAGAGTCTAACTATGGCTACACCTTC. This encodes CASGLPGESNYGYTF.

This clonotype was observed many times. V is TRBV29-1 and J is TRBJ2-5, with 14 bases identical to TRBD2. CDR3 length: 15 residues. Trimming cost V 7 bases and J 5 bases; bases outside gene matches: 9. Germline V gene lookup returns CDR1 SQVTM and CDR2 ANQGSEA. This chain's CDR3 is CSAGPGLAGVETQYF. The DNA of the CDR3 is TGCAGCGCTGGACCGGGACTAGCGGGAGTTGAGACCCAGTACTTC. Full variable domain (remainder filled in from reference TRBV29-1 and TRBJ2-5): SAVISQKPSRDICQRGTSLTIQCQVDSQVTMMFWYRQQPGQSLTLIATANQGSEATYESGFVIDKFPISRPNLTFSTLTVSNMSPEDSSIYLCSAGPGLAGVETQYFGPGTRLLVL.